This T cell receptor beta chain stems from a study of T cell responses to AZD1222 COVID-19 vaccine. This table comes from immunoSEQ multiplex PCR, and its TCRdb copy is limited to in-frame clones, with some not included. This sample has around 180,000 clones, with about 87% found just once. This clone came up once. Sequencing used peripheral blood, obtained on day 0 of MenACWY control vaccination. The sequence came from an adult in good health.

The CDR3, as DNA: TGTGCCAGCAGGGAGGTGGGAGCGGTGAATGAGCAGTTCTTC. Amino acids: CASREVGAVNEQFF. V gene TRBV6-5 combines with J gene TRBJ2-1; a possible D gene is TRBD2 (5 bases). The CDR3 loop spans 14 amino acids. V was clipped by 6 bases and J by 7 bases, with 16 bases between them. CDR1 is MNHEY and CDR2 is SVGAGI in the germline V gene.